The entry below describes one TCR beta chain. This clone qualifies as medium-sized (0.01 to 0.1%). Its antigen is unknown. Base-call qualities are not available, and no considerably larger clone is one nucleotide away. The data belong to a study of blood T cell repertoires in COVID-19 (dated by TCRdb to the early 2020s). About the study as a whole: ImmuneRACE Cohort 3 recovered participants were defined by two consecutive negative NP/OP PCR tests, healthcare professional clearance, or symptom resolution. Collaborator samples came from the United States, Italy and Spain and covered acute and convalescent phases of COVID-19. Deeply sampled blood TCRbeta repertoires from subjects exposed to, actively infected with, or recovered from COVID-19 were included in the dataset. The samples were drawn from the first 160 participants of the ongoing ImmuneRACE study and from more than 1,000 subjects provided by 6 global collaborators. A de-identified subject ID, COVID-19 status, age in years and sex were almost always included in the sample metadata. The repertoires were released in a freely available public database intended as a resource for research on the immune response to SARS-CoV-2. Where available, HLA class I and class II types were taken from metadata supplied by the sample provider and were not determined by assay-based typing. The prospective study material was composed of cDNA or gDNA derived from T cells, B-cell-depleted T cells, or PBMCs. Findings and caveats that apply to the study as a whole: The amount of clinical and demographic metadata varied by source and participant and was provided uncurated.

TCRbeta CDR3 regions were amplified from genomic DNA using the immunoSEQ Assay, a bias-controlled multiplex PCR. In the original analysis: The number of nucleated cells in each sample was estimated from the amplification of reference gene primers within the assay. To quantify the absolute abundance of each unique TCRbeta CDR3 rearrangement, sequence reads were collapsed and filtered. For each sample, productive Simpson clonality was calculated as the square root of Simpson's diversity index over productive rearrangements. TCRdb provides this immuneACCESS table in a form limited to in-frame rearrangements. Some clones are lacking; in checked studies, under half of them reflect an unresolved V gene, and why the rest are absent is not known. Clonal size and the V and J genes are those of that table, whereas D and trimming came from the DNA. The sample table lists about 210,000 clones, about nine tenths of them with a count of one. 7.2% of the sample belongs to the ten largest clones.

The V end loses 7 bases and the J end loses 2 bases, and a stretch of 15 bases separates them. The CDR3 covers 15 residues, taking in both the cysteine and the phenylalanine. The DNA shown is the 45-base CDR3, in frame from base 1. CDR1 and CDR2 were assigned from the germline V gene as MDHEN and SYDVKM. Participants in the prospective study were aged roughly 18 to 100 years, lived in some 24 United States geographic areas, and enrolled through a virtual design. In the prospective study, cohorts were assigned on the basis of participant-reported clinical history obtained from a screening survey and a study questionnaire. In the prospective study, whole blood, serum and a nasopharyngeal or oropharyngeal swab were collected from each participant by mobile phlebotomists. Additional blood draws and questionnaires over a 2-month period could optionally be provided by prospective study participants. Prospective study blood samples were shipped either frozen or at room temperature before DNA extraction.

What was sequenced was PBMCs or T cells enriched from blood (not recorded which). The source of this sequence is a man younger than 40 in a cohort exposed to, infected with or recovered from COVID-19 (not recorded which). This chain is built from TRBV28 and TRBJ1-3, with a tentative D gene TRBD1 over 6 matching bases. The base sequence is TGTGCCAGCATAAACGGGGGGGCGACTGGAAACACCATATATTTT. Its protein is CASINGGATGNTIYF.